This entry lists 22 T cell receptor beta chains sequenced from one sample in a study of regulatory T cells in long-lasting Graves disease. The time point denotes: newly diagnosed GD, antithyroid drugs for less than 3 months. There was RNA extracted from PBMCs, and the TCR library was made from it. To make TCR beta libraries, researchers used iRepertoire HTBI primers and Arm-PCR of CDR3 regions. MiXCR, run by TCRdb on the multiplex PCR reads, gives a single entry per CDR3 protein. The data show fewer than 650,000 distinct CDR3 sequences, 15% to 20% seen once. The same specimen was also included in a second study, on T cells in Graves' hyperthyroidism and ophthalmopathy.

The sequencing used peripheral blood mononuclear cells (PBMCs), collected at new diagnosis, from a patient treated with antithyroid drugs. The source of these receptors is a woman in her twenties or thirties with Graves disease.

J is TRBJ2-1 and V is TRBV9; 13 bases fit TRBD2. V gave up 0 bases and J gave up 7 bases; unmatched junction bases: 16. Germline V gene sequence: CDR1 SGDLS, CDR2 YYNGEE. This CDR3 has 20 amino acids. The CDR3 coding sequence is TGTGCCAGCAGCGTAGGGAAACTAGCGGGAGGGCCGTGGGGGGAAAATGAGCAGTTCTTC. Translating gives CASSVGKLAGGPWGENEQFF.

Many counts were recorded for this clonotype. V is TRBV28 and J is TRBJ2-7; 13 bases fit TRBD2. CDR3 length: 16 amino acids. The junction had 4 bases not matched to a gene; V was cut back by 5 bases and J by 0 bases. From germline, CDR1 is MDHEN and CDR2 SYDVKM. CDR3 sequence: CASSATSGRDSYEQYF. Here the CDR3 DNA reads TGTGCCAGCAGTGCTACTAGCGGGAGGGACTCCTACGAGCAGTACTTC.

This clonotype was observed at least ten times. This chain connects TRBV28 to TRBJ1-5, with 7 bases lining up with TRBD1. The CDR3 has 13 amino acids. The germline gives CDR1 MDHEN, CDR2 SYDVKM. V lost 8 bases to trimming and J lost 2 bases; unmatched junction nucleotides: 3. The CDR3 is CASDRVGNQPQHF. DNA of the CDR3: TGTGCCAGCGACAGGGTTGGCAATCAGCCCCAGCATTTT.

This clonotype was recorded a few times. The rearrangement links TRBV5-6 to TRBJ1-1; 7 nucleotides align to TRBD1. The trim removed 1 base at V and 6 bases at J, leaving 3 bases unmatched. The CDR3 length is 13 residues. Germline loops: CDR1 SGHDT, CDR2 YYEEEE. This chain's CDR3 is CASSLRGGSEAFF. As DNA, the CDR3 is TGTGCCAGCAGCTTGAGAGGGGGCTCTGAAGCTTTCTTT. Drawing the rest from reference TRBV5-6 and TRBJ1-1, the complete variable domain is DAGVTQSPTHLIKTRGQQVTLRCSPKSGHDTVSWYQQALGQGPQFIFQYYEEEERQRGNFPDRFSGHQFPNYSSELNVNALLLGDSALYLCASSLRGGSEAFFGQGTRLTVV.

This clonotype was seen repeatedly, ten times or more. The V call is TRBV6-1, the J call TRBJ1-5, with D unresolved. Trimming left V 7 bases short and J 7 bases short, with 11 bases between. Germline V lookup: CDR1 MNHNS, CDR2 SASEGT. The length of the CDR3 is 12 residues. The CDR3 protein is CASNPGRQPQHF. The CDR3 DNA is TGTGCCAGCAATCCCGGGCGCCAGCCCCAGCATTTT.

This clonotype was picked up a small number of times. This rearrangement joins TRBV9 to TRBJ1-3; D call uncertain. V lost 0 bases to trimming and J lost 4 bases, with 14 bases between them. The CDR3 is 16 residues long. Germline V gene data show CDR1 as SGDLS and CDR2 as YYNGEE. CDR3 sequence: CASSVGSALGGNTIYF. The CDR3 region has the DNA TGTGCCAGCAGCGTAGGAAGTGCGCTAGGCGGAAACACCATATATTTT.

This clonotype occurred a few times. The chain links TRBV20-1 to TRBJ2-5; D unclear. The CDR3 has 13 amino acids. Germline V gives CDR1 DFQATT, CDR2 SNEGSKA (reference sequence). The V end lost 0 bases, the J end lost 5 bases, and 10 bases lay between the germline ends. CDR3 sequence: CSARDPQWETQYF. CDR3 sequence (DNA): TGCAGTGCTAGAGACCCGCAATGGGAGACCCAGTACTTC.

Turning to this clonotype: A much larger clone lies one base from this, so it may be a read error. This CDR3 reads CDSSLGAGYGYTF. DNA of the CDR3: TGTGACAGCAGCTTAGGGGCAGGTTATGGCTACACCTTC. The chain couples TRBV7-8 to TRBJ1-2; possible D gene TRBD1, 5 bases. CDR1 is SGHVS, CDR2 FQNEAQ, per germline. CDR3 size: 13 residues.

This clonotype was detected ten times or more. The chain recombines TRBV3-1 with TRBJ1-1, with D tentatively TRBD1 (5 bases). With 4 bases removed from V and 11 bases from J, the gap between germline ends came to 14 bases. CDR1 is LGHDT and CDR2 is YNNKEL in the germline V gene (reference sequence). This CDR3 region has 12 residues. CDR3 sequence (DNA): TGTGCCAGCAGCCTCAGCCTGGGGGGGGCTTTCTTT. Its protein product is CASSLSLGGAFF.

This clonotype was seen many times. DNA for the CDR3: TGCAGTGCTAGGGAGGGGGACGTGCCCGGGGAGCTGTTTTTT. Translating it yields CSAREGDVPGELFF. V and J are TRBV20-1 and TRBJ2-2, with D perhaps being TRBD1 or TRBD2 (6 bases each). CDR1 is DFQATT and CDR2 is SNEGSKA in the germline V gene (reference sequence). Trimming took 3 bases from V and 6 from J, leaving 14 bases between them. The CDR3 is 14 residues long.

This clonotype was seen repeatedly, ten times or more. CDR3 amino acids: CASSLLRGGDTQYF. The CDR3, as DNA: TGTGCCAGCAGCTTATTGCGGGGGGGAGATACGCAGTATTTT. The rearrangement uses TRBV7-8 and TRBJ2-3, with 9 bases fitting TRBD2. The CDR3 is 14 amino acids. The V gene's germline CDR1 is SGHVS and CDR2 FQNEAQ. Trimming removed 2 bases from V and 5 bases from J; junction bases left unmatched: 2. The variable domain in full, with the rest retrieved from reference TRBV7-8 and TRBJ2-3, is GAGVSQSPRYKVAKRGQDVALRCDPISGHVSLFWYQQALGQGPEFLTYFQNEAQLDKSGLPSDRFFAERPEGSVSTLKIQRTQQEDSAVYLCASSLLRGGDTQYFGPGTRLTVL.

In regard to this clonotype: In this CDR3 the conserved last residue, phenylalanine or tryptophan, is missing, so a read error is likely. The chain uses TRBV30 and TRBJ2-1; 10 nucleotides match TRBD2. The J segment lost 5 bases and the V segment lost 3 bases, leaving 10 bases of the junction unmatched. Per the germline V gene, CDR1 is GTSNPN and CDR2 is SVGIG (reference sequence). This CDR3 comprises 16 residues. CDR3 bases: TGTGCCTGGAGCCCCATAACTAGCGGGAAGGACAATGAGCAGTTCTCC. It yields the protein CAWSPITSGKDNEQFS.

This clonotype was detected ten times or more. This chain uses TRBV24-1 with TRBJ1-1, with unresolved D. The CDR3 sequence is 13 residues long. Per the germline V gene, CDR1 is KGHDR and CDR2 is SFDVKD. With 2 bases removed from V and 2 bases from J, the gap between germline ends came to 5 bases. CDR3 residues: CATSDYRNTEAFF. CDR3 nucleotide sequence: TGTGCCACCAGTGATTATAGAAACACTGAAGCTTTCTTT.

This clonotype was observed many times. This chain connects TRBV27 to TRBJ2-3; 7 positions match TRBD1. CDR3 size: 15 residues. CDR1 and CDR2 from the germline V gene are MNHEY and SMNVEV (reference sequence). Trimming at V came to 6 bases and at J to 0 bases, leaving 6 bases not matched to a gene. CDR3 DNA: TGTGCCAGCAGACCTCCGGGACAGAGCACAGATACGCAGTATTTT. Translation gives CASRPPGQSTDTQYF.

The chain recombines TRBV6-2 or TRBV6-3 with TRBJ1-6, with D possibly TRBD1 on 6 matching bases. Trimming pared 0 bases from V and 9 bases from J, leaving 15 bases between. The CDR3 covers 16 residues. Germline CDR1 is MNHEY and CDR2 is SVGEGT. CDR3 sequence: CASSYSRTVNGSPLHF. The DNA of the CDR3 is TGTGCCAGCAGTTACTCGAGGACAGTTAACGGTTCACCCCTCCACTTT.

This clonotype came up many times. The chain carries TRBV12-3 or TRBV12-4 and TRBJ2-7, with 12 nucleotides matching TRBD2. The CDR3 is 16 residues long. With 5 bases clipped from V and 4 bases from J, the junction kept 9 bases outside the gene matches. DNA of the CDR3: TGTGCCAGCAGTGAGACTAGCGGGAGATTCTTGTACGAGCAGTACTTC. Amino acids: CASSETSGRFLYEQYF.

This rearrangement joins TRBV27 to TRBJ2-7; 7 bases line up with TRBD1. CDR1 and CDR2 from the germline V gene are MNHEY and SMNVEV (reference sequence). Unmatched junction bases numbered 10, after V lost 5 bases and J lost 0 bases. The CDR3 length is 16 residues. The CDR3 DNA reads TGTGCCAGCAGTCCGATAACAGGGGCCGACTCCTACGAGCAGTACTTC. As protein: CASSPITGADSYEQYF.

In this sample, this clonotype turned up a few times. The genes are TRBV3-1 and TRBJ2-7; unclear D gene. In germline, CDR1 is LGHDT, CDR2 YNNKEL (reference sequence). The CDR3 covers 11 residues. V was clipped by 4 bases and J by 5 bases, with 6 bases between them. The CDR3 coding sequence is TGTGCCAGCAGCCGATACAACGAGCAGTACTTC. This sequence encodes CASSRYNEQYF.

This clonotype has at least ten counts. The V call is TRBV28, the J call TRBJ1-5, with D unclear. CDR1 and CDR2 from the germline V gene are MDHEN and SYDVKM. This CDR3 is built from 15 residues. Trimming cost V 2 bases and J 2 bases, with 10 bases left between them. This CDR3 is CASSLARARNQPQHF. In DNA form, the CDR3 reads TGTGCCAGCAGTTTAGCGAGGGCCCGCAATCAGCCCCAGCATTTT.

This clonotype was counted many times. The chain links TRBV6-5 to TRBJ1-3; unclear D gene. There are 15 residues in the CDR3. The germline V gene encodes CDR1 MNHEY and CDR2 SVGAGI. V was trimmed by 4 bases and J by 0 bases, leaving 10 bases between them. The CDR3 DNA sequence: TGTGCCAGCAGTTCACCGGGTCTCTCTGGAAACACCATATATTTT. It yields the protein CASSSPGLSGNTIYF.

There are a few counts of this clonotype. A read error is possible here, since a much larger clone lies one base away. The chain carries TRBV20-1 and TRBJ1-1, with a weak D call TRBD1 (6 bases). There are 17 residues in the CDR3. V lost 0 bases and J lost 3, with 20 bases in between. The V gene's germline CDR1 is DFQATT and CDR2 SNEGSKA (reference sequence). The CDR3 DNA follows: TGCAGTGCTAGAGATGTACAGGGAGGGATCATGGACACTGAAGCTTTCTTT. It is translated as CSARDVQGGIMDTEAFF.

About this clonotype: The DNA is omitted, as the CDR3 cannot be located on it reliably, and the CDR3 follows TCRdb's listing. The V call is TRBV27, the J call TRBJ1-5; the tabulated D call, TRBD1, remains unverified against the DNA. Germline-derived CDR1 and CDR2 are MNHEY and SMNVEV (reference sequence). The CDR3 is made up of 23 amino acids, end residues included. Here the CDR3 reads CASSIEGGSPYEQYFGPGQPQHF.